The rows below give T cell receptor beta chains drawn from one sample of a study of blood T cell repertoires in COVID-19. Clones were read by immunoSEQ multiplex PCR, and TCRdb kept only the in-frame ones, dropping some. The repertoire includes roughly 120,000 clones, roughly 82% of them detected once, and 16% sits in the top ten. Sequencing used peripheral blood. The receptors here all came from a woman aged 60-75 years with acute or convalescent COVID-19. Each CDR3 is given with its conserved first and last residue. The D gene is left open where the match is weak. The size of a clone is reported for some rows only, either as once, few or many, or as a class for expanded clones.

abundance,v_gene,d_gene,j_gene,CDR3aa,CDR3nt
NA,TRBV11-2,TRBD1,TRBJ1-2,CASSFGQGAGYGYTF,TGTGCCAGCAGCTTTGGACAGGGGGCCGGCTATGGCTACACCTTC
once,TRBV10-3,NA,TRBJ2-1,CAISGGADEQFF,TGTGCCATCAGTGGTGGGGCGGATGAGCAGTTCTTC
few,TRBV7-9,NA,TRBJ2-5,CASSSYQGRIESLETQYF,TGTGCCAGCAGCTCCTATCAGGGGCGTATAGAGAGTTTAGAGACCCAGTACTTC
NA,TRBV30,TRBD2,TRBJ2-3,CAWVGGSGGDRGTDTQYF,TGTGCCTGGGTTGGAGGTAGCGGGGGGGACCGGGGCACAGATACGCAGTATTTT
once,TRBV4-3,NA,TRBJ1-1,CASSIDSGMTEAFF,TGCGCCAGCAGCATCGACAGTGGTATGACTGAAGCTTTCTTT
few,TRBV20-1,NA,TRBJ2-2,CSASSGLIGTGELFF,TGCAGTGCTAGTTCGGGTTTGATTGGCACCGGGGAGCTGTTTTTT
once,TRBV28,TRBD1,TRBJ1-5,CASSRTPGGDRYSNQPQHF,TGTGCCAGCAGTCGAACCCCAGGGGGCGATAGGTATAGCAATCAGCCCCAGCATTTT
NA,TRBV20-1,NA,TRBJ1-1,CSASPGSNTEAFF,TGCAGTGCTAGTCCGGGTTCTAACACTGAAGCTTTCTTT
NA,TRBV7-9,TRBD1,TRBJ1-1,CASSLVADRGVEAFF,TGTGCCAGCAGCTTAGTGGCGGACAGGGGTGTTGAAGCTTTCTTT
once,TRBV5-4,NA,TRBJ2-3,CASSSIGGTDTQYF,TGTGCCAGCAGCTCGATCGGAGGCACAGATACGCAGTATTTT
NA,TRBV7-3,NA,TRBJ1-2,CASSATGQQNYGYTF,TGTGCCAGCAGCGCGACAGGACAGCAGAACTATGGCTACACCTTC
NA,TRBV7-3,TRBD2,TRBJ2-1,CASSLSPSGVRNEQFF,TGTGCCAGCAGCTTAAGCCCTAGCGGGGTCCGAAATGAGCAGTTCTTC
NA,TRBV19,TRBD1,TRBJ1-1,CASRGQGGTEAFF,TGTGCCAGTAGAGGACAGGGTGGCACTGAAGCTTTCTTT
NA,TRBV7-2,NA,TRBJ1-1,CASSLRGGETEAFF,TGTGCCAGCAGCTTAAGGGGCGGGGAAACTGAAGCTTTCTTT
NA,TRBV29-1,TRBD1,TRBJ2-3,CSASPTGGKDTQYF,TGCAGCGCTAGTCCGACAGGGGGAAAAGATACGCAGTATTTT
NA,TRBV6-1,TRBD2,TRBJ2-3,CASSEPIDLAGGTESDTQYF,TGTGCCAGCAGTGAACCCATCGATCTGGCGGGGGGGACCGAGTCAGATACGCAGTATTTT
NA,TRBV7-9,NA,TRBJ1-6,CASSWDNQSPLHF,TGTGCCAGCAGCTGGGACAATCAGTCACCCCTCCACTTT
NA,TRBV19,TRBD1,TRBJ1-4,CASRPDRATNEKLFF,TGTGCCAGTAGACCCGACAGGGCAACTAATGAAAAACTGTTTTTT
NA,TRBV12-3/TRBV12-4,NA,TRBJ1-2,CASSFQGNGYTF,TGTGCCAGCAGTTTCCAGGGAAATGGCTACACCTTC
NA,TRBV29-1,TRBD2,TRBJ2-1,CSAISGGLSYNEQFF,TGCAGCGCGATTAGCGGGGGCCTATCCTACAATGAGCAGTTCTTC
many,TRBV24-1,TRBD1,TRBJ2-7,CATSDPGQGVYEQYF,TGTGCCACCAGTGATCCGGGACAGGGGGTCTACGAGCAGTACTTC
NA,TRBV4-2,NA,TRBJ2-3,CASSQVGVGVTDTQYF,TGTGCCAGCAGCCAAGTTGGGGTGGGAGTCACAGATACGCAGTATTTT
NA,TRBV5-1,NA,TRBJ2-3,CASSLESLDTQYF,TGCGCCAGCAGCTTGGAATCTCTAGATACGCAGTATTTT
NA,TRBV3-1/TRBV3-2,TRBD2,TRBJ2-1,CASSQGGQGGNEQFF,TGTGCCAGCAGCCAAGGCGGGCAGGGAGGGAATGAGCAGTTCTTC
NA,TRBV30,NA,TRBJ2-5,CAFQSGSGETQYF,TGTGCCTTCCAATCGGGGAGTGGGGAGACCCAGTACTTC
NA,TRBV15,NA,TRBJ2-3,CATSLLREDTQYF,TGTGCCACCAGCCTATTAAGGGAGGATACGCAGTATTTT
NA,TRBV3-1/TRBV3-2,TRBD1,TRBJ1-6,CASSQYRGQNSPLHF,TGTGCCAGCAGCCAATACAGGGGACAAAATTCACCCCTCCACTTT
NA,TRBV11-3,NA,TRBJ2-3,CASSLEDSTDTQYF,TGTGCCAGCAGCTTGGAAGACTCCACAGATACGCAGTATTTT
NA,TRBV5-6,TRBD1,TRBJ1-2,CASSLGDSVYGYTF,TGTGCCAGCAGCTTGGGGGACAGCGTCTATGGCTACACCTTC
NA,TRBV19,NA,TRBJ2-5,CASSMTPAGSETQYF,TGTGCCAGTAGTATGACTCCGGCCGGGTCAGAGACCCAGTACTTC
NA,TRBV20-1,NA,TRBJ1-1,CSAQDKLWAFF,TGCAGTGCGCAGGACAAACTGTGGGCTTTCTTT
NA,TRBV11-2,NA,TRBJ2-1,CASSFNGGGTVSYNEQFF,TGTGCCAGCAGCTTTAACGGGGGGGGGACAGTCTCCTACAATGAGCAGTTCTTC
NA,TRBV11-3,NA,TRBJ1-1,CASSLVGSDEAFF,TGTGCCAGCAGCTTAGTCGGCAGCGATGAAGCTTTCTTT
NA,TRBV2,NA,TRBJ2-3,CASRTGVASSTDTQYF,TGTGCCAGCAGGACGGGTGTAGCAAGTAGCACAGATACGCAGTATTTT
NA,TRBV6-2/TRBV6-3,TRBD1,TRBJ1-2,CASSPGGRGYTF,TGTGCCAGCAGTCCAGGGGGGAGAGGCTACACCTTC
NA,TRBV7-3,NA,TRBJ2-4,CASSSYQGGVQYF,TGTGCCAGCAGCTCATACCAGGGTGGGGTACAGTACTTC
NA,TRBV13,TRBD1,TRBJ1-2,CASSLGIRQGAGGYTF,TGTGCCAGCAGCTTAGGTATCCGACAGGGGGCAGGTGGCTACACCTTC
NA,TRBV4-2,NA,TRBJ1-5,CASSQDLLQPQHF,TGTGCCAGCAGCCAAGATTTGTTACAGCCCCAGCATTTT
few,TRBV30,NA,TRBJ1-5,CAWSARGYQRPQHF,TGTGCCTGGAGTGCTCGAGGGTATCAGCGTCCCCAGCATTTT
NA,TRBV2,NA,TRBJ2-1,CASRRGPNNEQFF,TGTGCCAGCAGGCGGGGGCCGAACAATGAGCAGTTCTTC
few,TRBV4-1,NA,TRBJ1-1,CASSQGAAERTEAFF,TGCGCCAGCAGCCAAGGGGCCGCAGAACGGACTGAAGCTTTCTTT
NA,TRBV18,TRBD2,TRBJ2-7,CASSPTGLAGEPSYEQYF,TGTGCCAGCTCACCAACGGGACTAGCGGGCGAGCCCTCCTACGAGCAGTACTTC
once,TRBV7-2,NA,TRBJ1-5,CASSLLPGDQPQHF,TGTGCCAGCAGCTTACTACCCGGGGATCAGCCCCAGCATTTT
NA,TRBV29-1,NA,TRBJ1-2,CSVNQGVYGYTF,TGCAGCGTTAATCAGGGCGTCTATGGCTACACCTTC
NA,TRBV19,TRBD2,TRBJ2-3,CASSISFAGGGTDTQYF,TGTGCCAGTAGTATTTCCTTTGCGGGGGGCGGCACAGATACGCAGTATTTT
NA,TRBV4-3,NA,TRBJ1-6,CASSQEPGWSYNSPLHF,TGCGCCAGCAGCCAAGAACCAGGGTGGTCCTATAATTCACCCCTCCACTTT
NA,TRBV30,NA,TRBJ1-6,CAWSFQGNSPLHF,TGTGCCTGGAGTTTTCAGGGAAATTCACCCCTCCACTTT
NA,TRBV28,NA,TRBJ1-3,CASTPQGGSGNTIYF,TGTGCCAGCACTCCTCAGGGAGGGTCTGGAAACACCATATATTTT
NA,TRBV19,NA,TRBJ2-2,CASSMAGGDGAGELFF,TGTGCCAGTAGTATGGCCGGAGGTGACGGGGCCGGGGAGCTGTTTTTT